The T cell receptor beta chain under discussion was sequenced for a study of cytomegalovirus exposure and HLA in healthy donors. Study-wide results and caveats: In an earlier analysis, most TCR beta V segments were productive about 87% or about 30% of the time. In a later analysis, an Asian-associated ancestry cluster reportedly showed fewer N-insertions than the 666-donor mean.

Trimming left V 4 bases short and J 0 bases short, with 9 bases between. The CDR3 totals 13 residues. The germline V gene encodes CDR1 SQVTM and CDR2 ANQGSEA. Primers for the PCR totalled 60 Vbeta and 13 Jbeta. Libraries were prepared by immunoSEQ multiplex PCR; TCRdb keeps only in-frame clonotypes and omits some of them. The data hold approximately 100,000 clones, with nearly 80% observed a single time. In regard to this clone: Its target is not known.

The TCR sequence derives from a woman aged 35 to 49 in good health and CMV-seronegative. Sequences were obtained from PBMCs. This sequence joins TRBV29-1 and TRBJ1-1, with D possibly matching TRBD1 (5 bases). As DNA, the CDR3 is TGCAGCGTTGGGGGGAGGTTGAACACTGAAGCTTTCTTT. Encoded protein: CSVGGRLNTEAFF. The whole variable domain, filled in from reference TRBV29-1 and TRBJ1-1, reads SAVISQKPSRDICQRGTSLTIQCQVDSQVTMMFWYRQQPGQSLTLIATANQGSEATYESGFVIDKFPISRPNLTFSTLTVSNMSPEDSSIYLCSVGGRLNTEAFFGQGTRLTVV.